A selection of T cell receptor beta chains follows, all from one sample in a study of long-term antiretroviral therapy in people with HIV. Libraries were prepared by immunoSEQ multiplex PCR; TCRdb keeps only in-frame clonotypes and omits some of them. The sample shows some 29,000 clones, over 75% of them seen only once. Sequences were derived from unsorted PBMCs, sampled 1.5 years before starting antiretroviral therapy. These receptors were taken from a young man with HIV. The CDR3 runs from the conserved cysteine through the conserved F or W. D genes are given only for firm matches. Rows give clone size only sometimes, using once, few, many, or a class for an expanded clone.

v_gene: TRBV7-2; d_gene: .; j_gene: TRBJ1-5; abundance: .; CDR3nt: TGTGCCAGCACCCCTCGGAGGGGTGGCAATCAGCCCCAGCATTTT; CDR3aa: CASTPRRGGNQPQHF
v_gene: TRBV4-1; d_gene: .; j_gene: TRBJ1-3; abundance: once; CDR3nt: TGCGCCAGCAGCGCGGGGCTACAGAGTGGAAACACCATATATTTT; CDR3aa: CASSAGLQSGNTIYF
v_gene: TRBV5-1; d_gene: .; j_gene: TRBJ2-1; abundance: .; CDR3nt: TGCGCCAGCAGCTTGGATAGCAATGAGCAGTTCTTC; CDR3aa: CASSLDSNEQFF
v_gene: TRBV4-2; d_gene: TRBD1; j_gene: TRBJ1-5; abundance: few; CDR3nt: TGTGCCAGCAGCCAAGAAGCGGGACAGGGAAGGCAGCCCCAGCATTTT; CDR3aa: CASSQEAGQGRQPQHF
v_gene: TRBV5-1; d_gene: .; j_gene: TRBJ2-1; abundance: .; CDR3nt: TGCGCCAGCAGCCTAACACTAACTAATGAGCAGTTCTTC; CDR3aa: CASSLTLTNEQFF
v_gene: TRBV6-6; d_gene: .; j_gene: TRBJ2-5; abundance: .; CDR3nt: TGTGCCAGCAGTTACACATCCGAGGGGCCCGTTCAGACCCAGTACTTC; CDR3aa: CASSYTSEGPVQTQYF
v_gene: TRBV29-1; d_gene: .; j_gene: TRBJ2-2; abundance: few; CDR3nt: TGCAGCGTTGAAAACCTCAACACCGGGGAGCTGTTTTTT; CDR3aa: CSVENLNTGELFF
v_gene: TRBV27; d_gene: .; j_gene: TRBJ2-2; abundance: .; CDR3nt: TGTGCCACTGTACCGGAGGCTGCTTTCCCGGGGGAGCTGTTTTTT; CDR3aa: CATVPEAAFPGELFF
v_gene: TRBV9; d_gene: TRBD1; j_gene: TRBJ2-2; abundance: .; CDR3nt: TGTGCCAGCAGCCCAGGGGGGACAGGGGGCACCGGGGAGCTGTTTTTT; CDR3aa: CASSPGGTGGTGELFF
v_gene: TRBV9; d_gene: TRBD2; j_gene: TRBJ2-3; abundance: .; CDR3nt: TGTGCCAGCAGCCCCGCGGGCGGGAGGGCCAAAGATACGCAGTATTTT; CDR3aa: CASSPAGGRAKDTQYF
v_gene: TRBV18; d_gene: TRBD1; j_gene: TRBJ2-1; abundance: .; CDR3nt: TGTGCCAGCTCACTGGGGACAGGGGGCCGGAATGAGCAGTTCTTC; CDR3aa: CASSLGTGGRNEQFF
v_gene: TRBV7-2; d_gene: .; j_gene: TRBJ1-2; abundance: .; CDR3nt: TGTGCCAGCAGCTCCATGGAGGCTAACTATGGCTACACCTTC; CDR3aa: CASSSMEANYGYTF
v_gene: TRBV7-3; d_gene: .; j_gene: TRBJ2-3; abundance: .; CDR3nt: TGTGCCAGCAGGCCCTCCTTGAGGTCAGATACGCAGTATTTT; CDR3aa: CASRPSLRSDTQYF
v_gene: TRBV2; d_gene: .; j_gene: TRBJ2-7; abundance: .; CDR3nt: TGTGCCAGCAGTGCTTCGACACCCCTCCATTCCTTCGAGCAGTACTTC; CDR3aa: CASSASTPLHSFEQYF
v_gene: TRBV4-1; d_gene: TRBD2; j_gene: TRBJ2-3; abundance: .; CDR3nt: TGCGCCAGCAGCCAATATTCCGGGACTAGCGGGCCACGTAGCACAGATACGCAGTATTTT; CDR3aa: CASSQYSGTSGPRSTDTQYF
v_gene: TRBV6-4; d_gene: .; j_gene: TRBJ1-2; abundance: .; CDR3nt: TGTGCCAGCAGTGAGGGGGCTAACTATGGCTACACCTTC; CDR3aa: CASSEGANYGYTF
v_gene: TRBV7-3; d_gene: .; j_gene: TRBJ2-2; abundance: few; CDR3nt: TGTGCCAGCAGCACCCGGGGAGGGGGCCACGAGACTTTCGGGGAGCTGTTTTTT; CDR3aa: CASSTRGGGHETFGELFF
v_gene: TRBV11-2; d_gene: TRBD2; j_gene: TRBJ2-1; abundance: .; CDR3nt: TGTGCCAGCAGAACTAGCGGGGGGCCATACAATGAGCAGTTCTTC; CDR3aa: CASRTSGGPYNEQFF
v_gene: TRBV9; d_gene: .; j_gene: TRBJ1-1; abundance: once; CDR3nt: TGTGCCAGCAGCGTAGGGGGGGGCAGGGGCACTGAAGCTTTCTTT; CDR3aa: CASSVGGGRGTEAFF
v_gene: TRBV30; d_gene: .; j_gene: TRBJ1-2; abundance: few; CDR3nt: TGTGCCTGGAGTGGGAACTATGGCTACACCTTC; CDR3aa: CAWSGNYGYTF
v_gene: TRBV18; d_gene: TRBD2; j_gene: TRBJ2-3; abundance: .; CDR3nt: TGTGCCAGCTCACCCCGCGGACTAGCGGGAGGCCCCCGTGATACGCAGTATTTT; CDR3aa: CASSPRGLAGGPRDTQYF
v_gene: TRBV7-9; d_gene: .; j_gene: TRBJ2-7; abundance: .; CDR3nt: TGTGCCAGCAGATCAGACAACTCCTACGAGCAGTACTTC; CDR3aa: CASRSDNSYEQYF
v_gene: TRBV5-1; d_gene: TRBD2; j_gene: TRBJ2-7; abundance: .; CDR3nt: TGCGCCAGCAGCTTGGCGGGACTAGCGGGGGGGAGTAGGTCCTACGAGCAGTACTTC; CDR3aa: CASSLAGLAGGSRSYEQYF
v_gene: TRBV29-1; d_gene: .; j_gene: TRBJ2-1; abundance: .; CDR3nt: TGCAGCGTGGGAGGACACGTTTACAATGAGCAGTTCTTC; CDR3aa: CSVGGHVYNEQFF
v_gene: TRBV6-5; d_gene: TRBD1; j_gene: TRBJ2-2; abundance: .; CDR3nt: TGTGCCAGCAGGCGGACAGGGGGTAACACCGGGGAGCTGTTTTTT; CDR3aa: CASRRTGGNTGELFF
v_gene: TRBV11-2; d_gene: .; j_gene: TRBJ1-1; abundance: .; CDR3nt: TGTGCCAGCACTAACTGGGGACCGAACACTGAAGCTTTCTTT; CDR3aa: CASTNWGPNTEAFF
v_gene: TRBV29-1; d_gene: .; j_gene: TRBJ1-1; abundance: .; CDR3nt: TGCAGCGTCACCTTTCAGGGAAACACTGAAGCTTTCTTT; CDR3aa: CSVTFQGNTEAFF
v_gene: TRBV12-5; d_gene: .; j_gene: TRBJ1-5; abundance: .; CDR3nt: TGTGCTAGTGGTTTGGTATTGGCAGGGGCTAGCAATCAGCCCCAGCATTTT; CDR3aa: CASGLVLAGASNQPQHF
v_gene: TRBV29-1; d_gene: TRBD2; j_gene: TRBJ2-5; abundance: .; CDR3nt: TGCAGCGTTGACCCAGGGAGGGAACAAGAGACCCAGTACTTC; CDR3aa: CSVDPGREQETQYF
v_gene: TRBV25-1; d_gene: .; j_gene: TRBJ1-3; abundance: once; CDR3nt: TGTGCCAGCGGCCCCTCTGGAAACACCATATATTTT; CDR3aa: CASGPSGNTIYF
v_gene: TRBV19; d_gene: TRBD2; j_gene: TRBJ2-7; abundance: .; CDR3nt: TGTGCCAGTCATGGCGCTAGCGGTCCCTACGAGCAGTACTTC; CDR3aa: CASHGASGPYEQYF
v_gene: TRBV11-2; d_gene: .; j_gene: TRBJ1-2; abundance: .; CDR3nt: TGTGCCAGCAGCTTTTCCCCCACCTATGGCTACACCTTC; CDR3aa: CASSFSPTYGYTF
v_gene: TRBV7-2; d_gene: .; j_gene: TRBJ1-6; abundance: .; CDR3nt: TGTGCCAGCAGCCGCGTCGGAGGGAGCTCCTATAATTCACCCCTCCACTTT; CDR3aa: CASSRVGGSSYNSPLHF
v_gene: TRBV14; d_gene: .; j_gene: TRBJ1-2; abundance: .; CDR3nt: TGTGCCAGCAGCTCCCAGGCGGGTGGCTACACCTTC; CDR3aa: CASSSQAGGYTF
v_gene: TRBV5-4; d_gene: .; j_gene: TRBJ1-3; abundance: .; CDR3nt: TGTGCCAGCAGCTGGCAAGGGGCTTCAGGGTTCGGAAACACCATATATTTT; CDR3aa: CASSWQGASGFGNTIYF
v_gene: TRBV25-1; d_gene: .; j_gene: TRBJ1-4; abundance: .; CDR3nt: TGTGCCAGCAGGGGGAGCGACAGTGCAACTAATGAAAAACTGTTTTTT; CDR3aa: CASRGSDSATNEKLFF
v_gene: TRBV27; d_gene: .; j_gene: TRBJ1-1; abundance: .; CDR3nt: TGTGCCAGCAGTTTAGGGCAGGCGAACACTGAAGCTTTCTTT; CDR3aa: CASSLGQANTEAFF
v_gene: TRBV28; d_gene: .; j_gene: TRBJ2-7; abundance: .; CDR3nt: TGTGCCAGCAGCCCCTCTGAGAGCGGGCTCTACGAGCAGTACTTC; CDR3aa: CASSPSESGLYEQYF
v_gene: TRBV14; d_gene: TRBD2; j_gene: TRBJ2-1; abundance: .; CDR3nt: TGTGCCAGCAGCCAAGATAGAAGACTAGCGGGAGGATTGTACAATGAGCAGTTCTTC; CDR3aa: CASSQDRRLAGGLYNEQFF
v_gene: TRBV5-5; d_gene: .; j_gene: TRBJ2-5; abundance: .; CDR3nt: TGTGCCAGCAGCTTGGATCGGGGGCCGGACGACCAGTACTTC; CDR3aa: CASSLDRGPDDQYF
v_gene: TRBV27; d_gene: TRBD2; j_gene: TRBJ2-1; abundance: .; CDR3nt: TGTGCCAGCAGTCAAGCCCGAGCGGCGGGAGCCCGGGGAAATGAGCAGTTCTTC; CDR3aa: CASSQARAAGARGNEQFF
v_gene: TRBV7-2; d_gene: .; j_gene: TRBJ2-1; abundance: few; CDR3nt: TGTGCCAGCAGCTTAGTTTCCCCATATTCGGGGCAGTTCTTC; CDR3aa: CASSLVSPYSGQFF
v_gene: TRBV10-3; d_gene: .; j_gene: TRBJ1-6; abundance: .; CDR3nt: TGTGCCATCAGTGAGGGTGGCGATTCACCCCTCCACTTT; CDR3aa: CAISEGGDSPLHF
v_gene: TRBV27; d_gene: .; j_gene: TRBJ2-5; abundance: .; CDR3nt: TGTGCCAGCAGTTTAGGGGGGGGACATCAAGAGACCCAGTACTTC; CDR3aa: CASSLGGGHQETQYF
v_gene: TRBV7-2; d_gene: .; j_gene: TRBJ2-7; abundance: .; CDR3nt: TGTGCCAGCCCAGGGGCAGGGACCTACGAGCAGTACTTC; CDR3aa: CASPGAGTYEQYF
v_gene: TRBV14; d_gene: TRBD2; j_gene: TRBJ2-2; abundance: .; CDR3nt: TGTGCCAGCAGCCTATGGACTAGCGGGAACACCGGGGAGCTGTTTTTT; CDR3aa: CASSLWTSGNTGELFF
v_gene: TRBV4-2; d_gene: .; j_gene: TRBJ1-4; abundance: few; CDR3nt: TGTGCCAGCAGCCAAGAATCAACGGGGATTAATGAAAAACTGTTTTTT; CDR3aa: CASSQESTGINEKLFF
v_gene: TRBV15; d_gene: TRBD2; j_gene: TRBJ2-7; abundance: medium-sized; CDR3nt: TGTGCCACCAGCAGACTAGCGGGAGAGGAGCAGTACTTC; CDR3aa: CATSRLAGEEQYF
v_gene: TRBV27; d_gene: TRBD1; j_gene: TRBJ2-7; abundance: once; CDR3nt: TGTGCCAGCAGTATAGGGACAGGGACTGGGGAGCAGTACTTC; CDR3aa: CASSIGTGTGEQYF
v_gene: TRBV28; d_gene: TRBD2; j_gene: TRBJ2-2; abundance: few; CDR3nt: TGTGCCAGCAGTCCTCCGGGACTAGCGGCCTTACTCACCGGGGAGCTGTTTTTT; CDR3aa: CASSPPGLAALLTGELFF
v_gene: TRBV7-9; d_gene: TRBD1; j_gene: TRBJ2-2; abundance: .; CDR3nt: TGTGCCAGCAGCTTAATCCAGGGGGACACCGGGGAGCTGTTTTTT; CDR3aa: CASSLIQGDTGELFF
v_gene: TRBV4-1; d_gene: TRBD1; j_gene: TRBJ2-2; abundance: .; CDR3nt: TGCGCCAGCAGCCCGACAGGGGTACACACCGGGGAGCTGTTTTTT; CDR3aa: CASSPTGVHTGELFF
v_gene: TRBV5-1; d_gene: .; j_gene: TRBJ2-7; abundance: .; CDR3nt: TGCGCCAGCAGCGCTAGCGTTGCCCCCACCGAGCAGTACTTC; CDR3aa: CASSASVAPTEQYF
v_gene: TRBV6-5; d_gene: TRBD1; j_gene: TRBJ1-5; abundance: .; CDR3nt: TGTGCCAGCAGTCCCCAGACAGGGCAGCAGCCCCAGCATTTT; CDR3aa: CASSPQTGQQPQHF